These 11 T cell receptor beta chains came from one sample sequenced in a study of a mutant IDH1 vaccine in newly diagnosed glioma. Sample time point: week 11, during vaccination. Doses consisted of 300 ug of mutant IDH1 20-mer peptide each, paired with topical imiquimod. Clones were read by immunoSEQ multiplex PCR, and TCRdb kept only the in-frame ones, dropping some. The table includes about 40,000 clones, 84% detected once. No antigen has been identified for these receptors. Sequencing was performed on PBMCs, taken from a glioma patient whose treatment included an IDH1 peptide vaccine. The receptors stem from a man aged 40-55 years with glioma.

Worth noting for this clone: A junction end diverges from the germline sequence, so it may reflect a read error. This chain joins TRBV10-3 and TRBJ2-1; TRBD2 aligns across 9 bases. Germline V gives CDR1 ENHRY, CDR2 SYGVKD. The CDR3 length is 14 residues. In DNA, the CDR3 is TGTGCCACAGGGCGGGAGGGCTCCAACAATGAGCAGTTCTTC. It codes for CATGREGSNNEQFF.

V gene TRBV9 combines with J gene TRBJ1-1, with a tentative D call TRBD1 (5 bases). The CDR3 runs to 14 residues. Germline V gene sequence: CDR1 SGDLS, CDR2 YYNGEE. The V gene lost 0 bases and the J gene lost 5 bases, with 11 bases spanning the gap. For the CDR3, the DNA is TGTGCCAGCAGCGTAGTGGGGGTAGTAACTGAAGCTTTCTTT. This translates into CASSVVGVVTEAFF.

This rearrangement joins TRBV6-1 to TRBJ1-5; D is perhaps TRBD1 (6 bases). Between the trimmed V and J ends, which lost 1 base and 3 bases, there was a span of 13 bases. This CDR3 spans 16 amino acids. Germline CDR1 MNHNS, CDR2 SASEGT. CDR3 bases: TGTGCCAGCAGTGAAGGCAGGGGCCAGTTCAATCAGCCCCAGCATTTT. Protein product: CASSEGRGQFNQPQHF.

This chain connects TRBV25-1 to TRBJ2-2; TRBD1 matches 10 bases. The germline V gene encodes CDR1 MGHDK and CDR2 SYGVNS. V shed 4 bases, J shed 6 bases, and the junction held 8 bases outside the gene matches. This CDR3 has 16 residues. The CDR3 bases are TGTGCCAGCAGTGTCGGGACAGGGGAATTGTCCGGGGAGCTGTTTTTT. Protein product: CASSVGTGELSGELFF.

V usage is TRBV5-6 and J usage is TRBJ2-7; possibly TRBD1 or TRBD2 for D (6 bases each). The CDR3 is 14 residues long. V was cut by 4 bases and J by 6 bases, with 17 bases left in between. From germline, CDR1 is SGHDT and CDR2 YYEEEE. The CDR3 sequence is CASSRGPEGSEQYF. In DNA, the CDR3 is TGTGCCAGCAGCCGGGGGCCGGAGGGAAGCGAGCAGTACTTC.

This chain uses TRBV25-1 with TRBJ2-3; 7 positions match TRBD2. This CDR3 has 14 residues. J gave up 6 bases and V 7 bases, and 10 bases lay outside the gene matches. Germline assignment: CDR1 MGHDK and CDR2 SYGVNS. The CDR3: CASTKRDHGDTQYF. CDR3 DNA: TGTGCCAGCACGAAGCGGGACCATGGGGATACGCAGTATTTT.

The J gene is TRBJ2-7, the V gene TRBV27; D ambiguous. Germline CDR1 reads MNHEY; CDR2 reads SMNVEV (reference sequence). Trimming left V 3 bases short and J 1 base short, with 7 bases between. CDR3 length: 13 residues. In DNA form, the CDR3 reads TGTGCCAGCAGTTTTCGGGTTTCCTACGAGCAGTACTTC. This codes for CASSFRVSYEQYF.

The chain is built from TRBV13 and TRBJ1-3, with no clear D. From germline, CDR1 is PRHDT and CDR2 FYEKMQ (reference sequence). This CDR3 spans 17 amino acids. The germline V and J ends were trimmed by 0 bases and 0 bases, with 12 bases remaining between them. CDR3 loop: CASSLGRRGNSGNTIYF. The CDR3 DNA follows: TGTGCCAGCAGCTTAGGGCGGCGTGGAAACTCTGGAAACACCATATATTTT.

This clone was seen just once. This chain links TRBV6-1 with TRBJ1-1; no clear D. The CDR3 totals 16 residues. V dropped 4 bases and J dropped 8 bases, with 23 bases sitting between them. CDR1 and CDR2 from the germline V gene are MNHNS and SASEGT. The chain's CDR3 is CASSALGSLVVREAFF. The DNA of the CDR3 is TGTGCCAGCAGTGCCCTTGGGTCGCTTGTGGTGAGAGAAGCTTTCTTT.

This chain uses TRBV6-6 with TRBJ2-7; 9 bases fit TRBD1. Germline CDR1 reads MNHNY; CDR2 reads SVGAGI (reference sequence). The CDR3 is 14 amino acids. V lost 8 bases to trimming and J lost 3 bases; unmatched junction nucleotides: 8. CDR3 in amino acids: CASSRDRVNYEQYF. The CDR3 DNA is TGTGCCAGCTCGCGGGACAGGGTAAACTACGAGCAGTACTTC.

This clone was picked up a small number of times. This sequence joins TRBV7-2 and TRBJ2-3; no firm D call. Between the trimmed V and J ends, which lost 0 bases and 2 bases, there was a span of 6 bases. Germline assignment: CDR1 SGHTA and CDR2 FQGNSA. The CDR3 contains 14 residues. The CDR3 sequence is CASSLALFTDTQYF. Written as DNA, the CDR3 is TGTGCCAGCAGCTTAGCCCTTTTCACAGATACGCAGTATTTT.